The source of this TCR beta chain is a study of blood T cells in healthy people across ages. V shed 4 bases, J shed 2 bases, and the junction held 5 bases outside the gene matches. Germline assignment: CDR1 MNHEY and CDR2 SVGEGT. The CDR3 totals 15 residues. Through a sample-barcoded 5' primer and a J-beta primer mix, a second PCR was run for 7 to 11 cycles. TCRdb re-called the 5' RACE reads through MiXCR, storing one row per CDR3 protein. Among around 800,000 distinct CDR3 sequences listed, under 30% were seen once. The sample was also linked to a second study, of T cells of mothers and their children.

The sequencing input was blood. The chain uses TRBV6-2 or TRBV6-3 and TRBJ2-5; 9 bases map to TRBD2. This TCR was recovered from a boy younger than 18 in good health. The CDR3 region is CASSCLTSGQETQYF. Written as DNA, the CDR3 is TGTGCCAGCAGTTGCCTTACTAGCGGGCAAGAGACCCAGTACTTC.